This T cell receptor (beta chain) is drawn from a study of blood T cell repertoires in COVID-19. Background on the study: T cells, B-cell-depleted T cells, or PBMCs provided the cDNA or gDNA that served as material.

The length of the CDR3 is 16 residues. Germline assignment: CDR1 LNHNV and CDR2 YYDKDF (reference sequence). The ends lost 0 bases at V and 2 bases at J; junction bases unmatched: 5. In the original workflow: By means of reference gene primer amplification, nucleated cell counts were estimated. Measured with immunoSEQ multiplex PCR; TCRdb has only the in-frame clones, and not every one. V and J calls plus clone size are reproduced from that table; the DNA served to infer D and trimming. The sample holds 150,000 to 200,000 clones, roughly 85% seen once. The material sequenced was peripheral blood. The sequence came from a man between 60 and 70 years old with active or convalescent COVID-19. This rearrangement joins TRBV15 to TRBJ2-3; 7 bases agree with TRBD2. The CDR3 sequence: CATSREVTSFTDTQYF. DNA of the CDR3: TGTGCCACCAGCAGAGAAGTGACTAGCTTCACAGATACGCAGTATTTT.